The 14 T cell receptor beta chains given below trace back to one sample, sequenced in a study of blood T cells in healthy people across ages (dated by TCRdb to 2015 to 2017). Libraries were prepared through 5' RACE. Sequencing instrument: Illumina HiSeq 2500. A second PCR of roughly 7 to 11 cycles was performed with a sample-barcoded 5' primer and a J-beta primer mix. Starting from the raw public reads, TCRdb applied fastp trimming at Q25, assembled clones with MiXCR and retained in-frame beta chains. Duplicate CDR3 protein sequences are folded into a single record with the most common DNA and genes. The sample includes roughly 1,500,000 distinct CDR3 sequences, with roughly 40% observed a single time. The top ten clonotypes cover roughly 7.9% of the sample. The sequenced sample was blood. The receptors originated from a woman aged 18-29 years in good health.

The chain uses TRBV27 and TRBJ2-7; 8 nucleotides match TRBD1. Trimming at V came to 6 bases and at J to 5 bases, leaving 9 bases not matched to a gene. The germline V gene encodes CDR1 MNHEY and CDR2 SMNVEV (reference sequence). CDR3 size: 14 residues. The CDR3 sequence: CASRAGTGPHEQYF. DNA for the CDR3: TGTGCCAGCAGGGCCGGGACAGGTCCCCACGAGCAGTACTTC.

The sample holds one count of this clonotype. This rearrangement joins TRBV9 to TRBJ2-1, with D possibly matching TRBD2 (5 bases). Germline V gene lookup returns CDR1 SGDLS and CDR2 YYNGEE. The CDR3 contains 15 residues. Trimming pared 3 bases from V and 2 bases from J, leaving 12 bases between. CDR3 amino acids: CASSAQRAAYNEQFF. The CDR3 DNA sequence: TGTGCCAGCAGCGCCCAACGAGCGGCCTACAATGAGCAGTTCTTC.

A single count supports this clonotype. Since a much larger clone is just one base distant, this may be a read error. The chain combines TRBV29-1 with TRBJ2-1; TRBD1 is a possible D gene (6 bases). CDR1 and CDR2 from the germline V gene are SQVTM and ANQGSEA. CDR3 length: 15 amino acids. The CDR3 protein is CSVERPGQTYHEQFF. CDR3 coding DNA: TGCAGCGTTGAAAGGCCCGGACAGACCTACCATGAGCAGTTCTTC.

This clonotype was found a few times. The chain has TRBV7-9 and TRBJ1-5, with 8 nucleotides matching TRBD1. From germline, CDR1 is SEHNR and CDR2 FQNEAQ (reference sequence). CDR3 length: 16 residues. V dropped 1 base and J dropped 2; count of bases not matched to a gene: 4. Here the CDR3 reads CASSLGETGGNQPQHF. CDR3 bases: TGTGCCAGCAGCTTAGGTGAGACAGGGGGCAATCAGCCCCAGCATTTT.

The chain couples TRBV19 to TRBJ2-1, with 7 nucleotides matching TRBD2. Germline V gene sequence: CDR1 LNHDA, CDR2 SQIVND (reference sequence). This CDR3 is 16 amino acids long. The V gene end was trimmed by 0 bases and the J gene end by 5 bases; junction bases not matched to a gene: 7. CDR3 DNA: TGTGCCAGTAGTATAGACGGGGCTAGCGGTAACAATGAGCAGTTCTTC. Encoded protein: CASSIDGASGNNEQFF.

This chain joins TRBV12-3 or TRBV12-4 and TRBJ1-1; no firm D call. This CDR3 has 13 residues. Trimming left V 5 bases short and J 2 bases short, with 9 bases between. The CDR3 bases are TGTGCCAGCAGTCCCGGTTTTAACACTGAAGCTTTCTTT. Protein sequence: CASSPGFNTEAFF.

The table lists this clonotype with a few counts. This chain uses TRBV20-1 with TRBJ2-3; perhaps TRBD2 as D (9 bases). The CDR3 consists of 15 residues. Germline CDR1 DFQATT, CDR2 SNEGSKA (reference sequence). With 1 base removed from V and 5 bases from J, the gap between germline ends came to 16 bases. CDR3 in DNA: TGCAGTGCTAGAGTGCCTAGCGGGACAGGAGATACGCAGTATTTT. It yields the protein CSARVPSGTGDTQYF.

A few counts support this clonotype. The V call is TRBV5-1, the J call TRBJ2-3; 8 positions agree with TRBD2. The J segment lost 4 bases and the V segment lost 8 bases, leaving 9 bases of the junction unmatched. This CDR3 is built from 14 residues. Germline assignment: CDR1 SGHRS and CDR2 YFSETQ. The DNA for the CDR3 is TGCGCCAGTAGGTCGAGCGGGAGCCCAGATACGCAGTATTTT. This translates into CASRSSGSPDTQYF.

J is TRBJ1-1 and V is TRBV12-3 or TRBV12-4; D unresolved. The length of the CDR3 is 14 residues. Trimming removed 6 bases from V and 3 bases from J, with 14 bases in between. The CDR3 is CASSLGIRYTEAFF. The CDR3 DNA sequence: TGTGCCAGCAGCTTGGGGATAAGGTACACTGAAGCTTTCTTT.

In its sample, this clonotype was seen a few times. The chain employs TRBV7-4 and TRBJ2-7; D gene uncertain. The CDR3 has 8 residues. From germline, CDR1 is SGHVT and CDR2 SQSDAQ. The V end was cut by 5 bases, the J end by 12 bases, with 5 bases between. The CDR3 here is CASSPSYF. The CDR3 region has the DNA TGTGCCAGCAGCCCCTCGTACTTC.

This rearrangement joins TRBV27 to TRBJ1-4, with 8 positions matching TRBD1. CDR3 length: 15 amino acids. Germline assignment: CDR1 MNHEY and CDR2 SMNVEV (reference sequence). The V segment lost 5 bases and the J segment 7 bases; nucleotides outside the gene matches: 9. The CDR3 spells CASSVRTGFGEKLFF. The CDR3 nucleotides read TGTGCCAGCAGTGTTCGGACAGGGTTCGGTGAAAAACTGTTTTTT.

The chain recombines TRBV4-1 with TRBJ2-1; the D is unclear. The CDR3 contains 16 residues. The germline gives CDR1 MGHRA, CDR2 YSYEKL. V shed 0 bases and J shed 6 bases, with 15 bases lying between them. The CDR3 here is CASSQDYFRRLNEQFF. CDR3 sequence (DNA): TGCGCCAGCAGCCAAGATTATTTTCGTCGACTCAATGAGCAGTTCTTC.

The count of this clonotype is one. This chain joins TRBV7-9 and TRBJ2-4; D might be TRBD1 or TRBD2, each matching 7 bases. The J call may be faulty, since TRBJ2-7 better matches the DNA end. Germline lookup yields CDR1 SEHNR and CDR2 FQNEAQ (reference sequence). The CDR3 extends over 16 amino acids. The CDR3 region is CASSPSGRGTIYEQYF. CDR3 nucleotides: TGTGCCAGCAGCCCCTCGGGCAGGGGGACTATTTACGAGCAGTACTTC.

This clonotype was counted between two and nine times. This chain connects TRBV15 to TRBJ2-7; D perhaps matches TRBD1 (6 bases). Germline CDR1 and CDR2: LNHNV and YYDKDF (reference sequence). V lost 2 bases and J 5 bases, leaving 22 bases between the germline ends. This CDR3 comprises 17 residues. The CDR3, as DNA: TGTGCCACCAGCAGAACGCCGTTCTCAGGGGACGGGGACGAGCAGTACTTC. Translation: CATSRTPFSGDGDEQYF.